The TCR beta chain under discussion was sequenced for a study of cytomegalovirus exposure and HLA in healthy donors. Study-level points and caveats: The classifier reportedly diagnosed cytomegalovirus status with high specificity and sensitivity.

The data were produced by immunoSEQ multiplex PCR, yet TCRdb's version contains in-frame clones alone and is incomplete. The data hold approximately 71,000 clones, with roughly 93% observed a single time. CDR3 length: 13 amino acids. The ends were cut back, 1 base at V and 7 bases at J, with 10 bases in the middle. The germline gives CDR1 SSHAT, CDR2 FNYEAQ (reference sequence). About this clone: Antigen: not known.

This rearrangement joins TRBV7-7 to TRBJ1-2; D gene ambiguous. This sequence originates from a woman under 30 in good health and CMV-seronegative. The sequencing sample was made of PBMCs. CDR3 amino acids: CASSLGQVGGYTF. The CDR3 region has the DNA TGTGCCAGCAGCTTAGGGCAGGTTGGTGGCTACACCTTC. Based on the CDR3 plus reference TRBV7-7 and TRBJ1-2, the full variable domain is GAGVSQSPRYKVTKRGQDVTLRCDPISSHATLYWYQQALGQGPEFLTYFNYEAQPDKSGLPSDRFSAERPEGSISTLTIQRTEQRDSAMYRCASSLGQVGGYTFGSGTRLTVV.